Presented here are 26 T cell receptor beta chains from one specimen sequenced in a study of radiation and T cells in renal cell carcinoma. Method: immunoSEQ multiplex PCR; TCRdb's copy keeps in-frame clones and lacks some. This table has approximately 45,000 clones, approximately 80% appearing once. Regarding time point: baseline pretreatment blood. Treatment described: 15 Gy SBRT to primary tumor, nephrectomy 4 weeks later. Specimen: blood, collected from a patient whose treatment included radiotherapy and nephrectomy. Source of these receptors: a woman aged 70-85 years with renal cell carcinoma.

The chain carries TRBV7-2 and TRBJ2-1; 9 bases fit TRBD2. Germline V gives CDR1 SGHTA, CDR2 FQGNSA. The CDR3 is 15 amino acids. The junction had 3 bases not matched to a gene; V was cut back by 4 bases and J by 2 bases. Written as DNA, the CDR3 is TGTGCCAGCAGCTGGGGCGGGAGGGCCTACAATGAGCAGTTCTTC. This translates into CASSWGGRAYNEQFF.

V and J are TRBV19 and TRBJ2-1; 9 bases line up with TRBD2. V shed 5 bases and J 3 bases; nucleotides not matched to a gene: 2. This CDR3 has 14 residues. In germline, CDR1 is LNHDA, CDR2 SQIVND (reference sequence). CDR3 residues: CASSGTSLYNEQFF. The CDR3 DNA follows: TGTGCCAGTAGTGGGACTAGCCTCTACAATGAGCAGTTCTTC. Filled out from reference TRBV19 and TRBJ2-1, the complete variable domain reads DGGITQSPKYLFRKEGQNVTLSCEQNLNHDAMYWYRQDPGQGLRLIYYSQIVNDFQKGDIAEGYSVSREKKESFPLTVTSAQKNPTAFYLCASSGTSLYNEQFFGPGTRLTVL.

This chain joins TRBV5-6 and TRBJ1-5; D not resolved. Trimming removed 0 bases at V and 9 bases at J, with 13 bases between. Germline V gene lookup returns CDR1 SGHDT and CDR2 YYEEEE. The CDR3 is made up of 14 amino acids. The DNA for the CDR3 is TGTGCCAGCAGCTTGGGAGGACCTCCGGGGCCCCAGCATTTT. It is translated as CASSLGGPPGPQHF.

The genes are TRBV2 and TRBJ2-1; D is unclear. Germline V gives CDR1 SNHLY, CDR2 FYNNEI. The CDR3 contains 14 residues. The V end was cut by 6 bases, the J end by 5 bases, with 14 bases between. In DNA form, the CDR3 reads TGTGCCAGCAGCGCCGTGGTCGTCGACAATGAGCAGTTCTTC. The encoded protein is CASSAVVVDNEQFF.

This clone is a singleton in its sample. The genes are TRBV27 and TRBJ2-2; D unclear. The CDR3 sequence is 13 residues long. The V gene lost 5 bases and the J gene lost 4 bases, with 8 bases spanning the gap. From germline, CDR1 is MNHEY and CDR2 SMNVEV (reference sequence). CDR3 bases: TGTGCCAGCAGTGAGAGGAGCACCGGGGAGCTGTTTTTT. Protein: CASSERSTGELFF.

This chain links TRBV25-1 with TRBJ2-5; D ambiguous. CDR3 length: 16 amino acids. Germline V gene lookup returns CDR1 MGHDK and CDR2 SYGVNS. Trimming took 2 bases from V and 0 from J, leaving 13 bases between them. The CDR3 DNA reads TGTGCCAGCAGTGAAGGACCCGCCCCCGACCAAGAGACCCAGTACTTC. This gives the protein CASSEGPAPDQETQYF.

V gene TRBV5-1 combines with J gene TRBJ1-2; TRBD1 aligns across 7 bases. There are 14 residues in the CDR3. J lost 10 bases, V lost 0 bases, and 9 bases had no gene match. CDR1 is SGHRS, CDR2 YFSETQ, per germline. The CDR3 DNA reads TGCGCCAGCAGCTTGGCCGCGGGCCAGGGGGTCTACACCTTC. Encoded protein: CASSLAAGQGVYTF.

This clone was observed a single time. V usage is TRBV2 and J usage is TRBJ2-7; D not resolved. This CDR3 is 12 amino acids long. Germline lookup yields CDR1 SNHLY and CDR2 FYNNEI. Trimming took off 4 bases at V and 4 bases at J, with 8 bases between the two ends. The CDR3 reads CASSVALYEQYF. CDR3 DNA sequence: TGTGCCAGCAGTGTTGCGCTTTACGAGCAGTACTTC. Full variable domain (outside the CDR3, taken from reference TRBV2 and TRBJ2-7): EPEVTQTPSHQVTQMGQEVILRCVPISNHLYFYWYRQILGQKVEFLVSFYNNEISEKSEIFDDQFSVERPDGSNFTLKIRSTKLEDSAMYFCASSVALYEQYFGPGTRLTVT.

This clone came up once. The chain is built from TRBV27 and TRBJ2-6; 12 bases agree with TRBD2. Germline CDR1 reads MNHEY; CDR2 reads SMNVEV (reference sequence). The CDR3 length is 17 residues. The J segment lost 0 bases and the V segment lost 5 bases, leaving 2 bases of the junction unmatched. The CDR3 loop reads CASSATSGSSGANVLTF. DNA for the CDR3: TGTGCCAGCAGTGCGACTAGCGGGAGCTCTGGGGCCAACGTCCTGACTTTC.

This chain connects TRBV7-9 to TRBJ1-2, with D hard to call. Between the trimmed V and J ends, which lost 5 bases and 7 bases, there was a span of 11 bases. CDR1 is SEHNR and CDR2 is FQNEAQ in the germline V gene (reference sequence). This CDR3 region has 12 residues. CDR3 in amino acids: CASSGRRRGYTF. The DNA for the CDR3 is TGTGCCAGCAGCGGGAGGCGGCGTGGCTACACCTTC.

V and J are TRBV4-3 and TRBJ2-1; D is perhaps TRBD2 (5 bases). This CDR3 has 15 amino acids. The germline CDR1 and CDR2 sequences are LGHNA and YSLEER. V was cut by 3 bases and J by 3 bases, with 12 bases left in between. CDR3 nucleotide sequence: TGCGCCAGCAGCCAGGCAGAGCGGAACTACAATGAGCAGTTCTTC. Translation: CASSQAERNYNEQFF.

The V call is TRBV9, the J call TRBJ2-1, with 8 bases fitting TRBD2. This CDR3 has 15 amino acids. V was clipped by 6 bases and J by 3 bases; unmatched bases: 8. Germline V gives CDR1 SGDLS, CDR2 YYNGEE. CDR3 region: CASTPGGGHYNEQFF. The CDR3 DNA sequence: TGTGCCAGCACCCCGGGGGGGGGCCACTACAATGAGCAGTTCTTC.

The chain uses TRBV6-5 and TRBJ1-1; TRBD1 is a possible D gene (5 bases). CDR1 and CDR2 from the germline V gene are MNHEY and SVGAGI. The CDR3 is 14 residues long. V lost 6 bases to trimming and J lost 2 bases, with 13 bases between them. The DNA of the CDR3 is TGTGCCAGCAGAAAACCGGGGGGTAACACTGAAGCTTTCTTT. Its translation: CASRKPGGNTEAFF.

This chain joins TRBV7-9 and TRBJ1-5, with 7 bases that match TRBD1. The V and J ends lost 1 base and 5 bases, in that order; junction bases with no gene match: 5. Germline CDR1 SEHNR, CDR2 FQNEAQ (reference sequence). The CDR3 runs 15 residues. Here the CDR3 DNA reads TGTGCCAGCAGCTTAGGACAGGGAGGTGATCAGCCCCAGCATTTT. Translated: CASSLGQGGDQPQHF.

The chain uses TRBV5-1 and TRBJ1-4; D ambiguous. The CDR3 totals 13 residues. V lost 2 bases to trimming and J lost 11 bases, with 13 bases between them. Germline CDR1 and CDR2: SGHRS and YFSETQ. This CDR3 reads CASSFENTGKLFF. CDR3 bases: TGCGCCAGCAGCTTCGAAAACACTGGGAAACTGTTTTTT.

The gene calls are TRBV7-7 and TRBJ1-4; D is undetermined. From germline, CDR1 is SSHAT and CDR2 FNYEAQ (reference sequence). The V and J ends lost 5 bases and 6 bases respectively, with 19 bases between them. This CDR3 is built from 16 residues. The CDR3 is CASSRTTTRLDEKLFF. As DNA, the CDR3 is TGTGCCAGCAGCCGAACAACGACACGACTTGATGAAAAACTGTTTTTT. The complete variable domain, with remaining parts taken from reference TRBV7-7 and TRBJ1-4, reads GAGVSQSPRYKVTKRGQDVTLRCDPISSHATLYWYQQALGQGPEFLTYFNYEAQPDKSGLPSDRFSAERPEGSISTLTIQRTEQRDSAMYRCASSRTTTRLDEKLFFGSGTQLSVL.

This chain connects TRBV10-3 to TRBJ1-3; 11 bases align to TRBD1. The CDR3 runs to 16 residues. Per the germline V gene, CDR1 is ENHRY and CDR2 is SYGVKD. With 4 bases clipped from V and 8 bases from J, the junction kept 10 bases outside the gene matches. The CDR3 loop reads CAISGGTGGRSDTIYF. The CDR3 DNA reads TGTGCCATCAGTGGGGGGACAGGGGGAAGAAGTGACACCATATATTTT.

The genes are TRBV5-1 and TRBJ2-5, with a weak D call TRBD2 (6 bases). V gave up 3 bases and J gave up 1 base, with 10 bases separating them. This CDR3 contains 14 residues. Germline values: CDR1 SGHRS, CDR2 YFSETQ. This CDR3 is CASSSGLIQETQYF. The CDR3 DNA sequence: TGCGCCAGCAGCTCGGGACTGATCCAAGAGACCCAGTACTTC.

The V call is TRBV9, the J call TRBJ2-3, with D perhaps given as TRBD1 or TRBD2 (5 bases each). V lost 2 bases to trimming and J lost 0 bases, with 10 bases between them. Germline loops: CDR1 SGDLS, CDR2 YYNGEE. This CDR3 has 15 residues. The CDR3 sequence: CASSVGVASTDTQYF. CDR3 bases: TGTGCCAGCAGCGTGGGGGTTGCGAGCACAGATACGCAGTATTTT.

The V call is TRBV4-3, the J call TRBJ1-6; 8 bases match TRBD1. This CDR3 spans 16 amino acids. Germline V gene data show CDR1 as LGHNA and CDR2 as YSLEER. V shed 0 bases, J shed 10 bases, and the junction held 8 bases outside the gene matches. The CDR3 coding sequence is TGCGCCAGCAGCCAAGATGCAGGGGGCGGCGGATCACCCCTCCACTTT. Encoded protein: CASSQDAGGGGSPLHF.

V and J are TRBV19 and TRBJ2-7, with 10 nucleotides matching TRBD1. Germline values: CDR1 LNHDA, CDR2 SQIVND (reference sequence). V gave up 4 bases and J gave up 3 bases; unmatched junction bases: 9. This CDR3 contains 16 residues. CDR3 nucleotide sequence: TGTGCCAGTAGTAGGAAGTCCGGGACAGGGGTCTACGAGCAGTACTTC. As protein: CASSRKSGTGVYEQYF.

The rearrangement links TRBV27 to TRBJ2-3; TRBD2 matches 9 bases. The germline V gene encodes CDR1 MNHEY and CDR2 SMNVEV (reference sequence). This CDR3 is 16 amino acids long. V gave up 0 bases and J gave up 2 bases; unmatched junction bases: 3. The CDR3 sequence is CASSLSASGDTDTQYF. In DNA, the CDR3 is TGTGCCAGCAGTTTATCTGCTAGCGGGGACACAGATACGCAGTATTTT.

The chain carries TRBV2 and TRBJ2-5, with D unresolved. Germline V gene sequence: CDR1 SNHLY, CDR2 FYNNEI. This CDR3 contains 14 residues. Trimming stripped 3 bases from V and 2 bases from J, with 10 bases between. CDR3 loop: CASSDPPQQETQYF. CDR3 nucleotides: TGTGCCAGCAGTGATCCCCCACAGCAAGAGACCCAGTACTTC.

The chain is built from TRBV7-9 and TRBJ2-7; D gene uncertain. Germline V CDR1 and CDR2: SEHNR, FQNEAQ (reference sequence). This CDR3 contains 11 residues. Deletions cut 8 bases from V and 4 bases from J, with 9 bases between. CDR3 amino acids: CASGPPYEQYF. In DNA, the CDR3 is TGTGCCAGCGGGCCCCCTTACGAGCAGTACTTC.

The chain uses TRBV7-7 and TRBJ2-3; weak D call: TRBD2 (6 bases). The germline V and J ends were trimmed by 2 bases and 5 bases, with 11 bases remaining between them. The CDR3 spans 14 residues. CDR1 is SSHAT, CDR2 FNYEAQ, per germline (reference sequence). CDR3 sequence: CASSLSGRGDTQYF. Here the CDR3 DNA reads TGTGCCAGCAGCTTAAGTGGGCGGGGAGATACGCAGTATTTT.

This chain connects TRBV5-4 to TRBJ2-2; 14 bases line up with TRBD2. This CDR3 is 19 amino acids long. V gave up 2 bases and J gave up 7 bases; unmatched junction bases: 13. The V gene's germline CDR1 is SGHNT and CDR2 YYREEE (reference sequence). The CDR3 bases are TGTGCCAGCAGCTTACCTGGACTAGCGGGGGGTACCCGGGGCGGGGAGCTGTTTTTT. This codes for CASSLPGLAGGTRGGELFF.